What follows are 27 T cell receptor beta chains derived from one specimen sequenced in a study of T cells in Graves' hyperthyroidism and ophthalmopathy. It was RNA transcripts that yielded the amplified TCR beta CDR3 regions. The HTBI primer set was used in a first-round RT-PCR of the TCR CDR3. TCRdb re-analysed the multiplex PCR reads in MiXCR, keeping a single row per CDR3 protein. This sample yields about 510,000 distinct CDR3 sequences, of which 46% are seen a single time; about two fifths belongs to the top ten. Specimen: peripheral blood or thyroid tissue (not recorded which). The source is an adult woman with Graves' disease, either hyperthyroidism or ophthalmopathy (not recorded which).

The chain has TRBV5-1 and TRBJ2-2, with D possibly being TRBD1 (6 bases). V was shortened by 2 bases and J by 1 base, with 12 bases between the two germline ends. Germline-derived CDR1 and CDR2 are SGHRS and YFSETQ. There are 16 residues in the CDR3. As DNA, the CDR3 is TGCGCCAGCAGCTTTCCTTGGGGGCAGAACACCGGGGAGCTGTTTTTT. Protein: CASSFPWGQNTGELFF.

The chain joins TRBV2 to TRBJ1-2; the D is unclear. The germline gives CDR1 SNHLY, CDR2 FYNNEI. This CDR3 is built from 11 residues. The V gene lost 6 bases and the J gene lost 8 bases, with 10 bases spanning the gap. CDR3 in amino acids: CASRDRAGYTF. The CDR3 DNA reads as TGTGCCAGCAGGGACCGGGCCGGCTACACCTTC.

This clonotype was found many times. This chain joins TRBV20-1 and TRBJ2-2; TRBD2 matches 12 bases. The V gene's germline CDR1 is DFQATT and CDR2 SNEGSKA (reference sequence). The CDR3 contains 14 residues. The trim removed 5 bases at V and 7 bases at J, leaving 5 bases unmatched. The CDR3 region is CSAGPSGRVGELFF. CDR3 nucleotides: TGCAGTGCTGGACCTAGCGGGAGGGTCGGGGAGCTGTTTTTT.

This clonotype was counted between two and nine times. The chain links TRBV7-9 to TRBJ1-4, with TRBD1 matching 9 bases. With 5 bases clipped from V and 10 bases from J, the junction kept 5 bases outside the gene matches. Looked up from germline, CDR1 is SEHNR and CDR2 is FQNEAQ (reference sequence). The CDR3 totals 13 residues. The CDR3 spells CASSIRQGGKLFF. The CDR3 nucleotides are TGTGCCAGCAGCATCCGACAGGGGGGAAAACTGTTTTTT.

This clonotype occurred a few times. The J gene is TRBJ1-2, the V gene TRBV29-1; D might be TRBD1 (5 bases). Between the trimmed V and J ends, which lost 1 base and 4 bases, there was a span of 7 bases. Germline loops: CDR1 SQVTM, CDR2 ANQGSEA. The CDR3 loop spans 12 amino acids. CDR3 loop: CSVEGGRYGYTF. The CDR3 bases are TGCAGCGTTGAAGGGGGACGCTATGGCTACACCTTC.

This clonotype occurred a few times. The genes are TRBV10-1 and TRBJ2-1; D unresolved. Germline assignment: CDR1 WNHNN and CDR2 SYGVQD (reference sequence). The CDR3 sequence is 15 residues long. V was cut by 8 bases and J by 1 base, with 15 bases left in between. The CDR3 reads CASSISGASYNEQFF. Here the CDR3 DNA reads TGCGCCAGCTCAATATCAGGAGCTTCCTACAATGAGCAGTTCTTC.

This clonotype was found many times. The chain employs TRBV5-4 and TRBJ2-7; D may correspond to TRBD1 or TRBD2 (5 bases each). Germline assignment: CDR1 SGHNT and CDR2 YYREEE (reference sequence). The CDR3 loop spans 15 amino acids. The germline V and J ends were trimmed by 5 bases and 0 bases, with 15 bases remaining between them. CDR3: CASSPGGLSSYEQYF. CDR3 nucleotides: TGTGCCAGCAGTCCTGGGGGTCTTAGCTCCTACGAGCAGTACTTC. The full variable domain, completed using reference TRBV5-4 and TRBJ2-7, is ETGVTQSPTHLIKTRGQQVTLRCSSQSGHNTVSWYQQALGQGPQFIFQYYREEENGRGNFPPRFSGLQFPNYSSELNVNALELDDSALYLCASSPGGLSSYEQYFGPGTRLTVT.

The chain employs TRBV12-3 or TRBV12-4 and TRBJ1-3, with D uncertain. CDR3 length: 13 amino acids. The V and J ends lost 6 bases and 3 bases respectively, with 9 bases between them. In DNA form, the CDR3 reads TGTGCCAGCAGCCCGGACGGTGGAAACACCATATATTTT. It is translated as CASSPDGGNTIYF.

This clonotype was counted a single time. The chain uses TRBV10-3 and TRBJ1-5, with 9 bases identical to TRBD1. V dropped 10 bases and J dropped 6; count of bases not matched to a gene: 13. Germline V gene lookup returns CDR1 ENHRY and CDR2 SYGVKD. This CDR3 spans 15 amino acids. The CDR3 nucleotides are TGTGCCAGCTCACCAAGGACAGGGGCGGGTCAGCCCCAGCATTTT. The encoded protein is CASSPRTGAGQPQHF.

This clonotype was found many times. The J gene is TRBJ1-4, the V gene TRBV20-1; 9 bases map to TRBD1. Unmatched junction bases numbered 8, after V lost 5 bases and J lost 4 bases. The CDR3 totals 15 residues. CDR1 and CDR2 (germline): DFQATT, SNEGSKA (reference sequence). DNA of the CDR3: TGCAGTGCTTCCGATAACAGGGGGCTTAATGAAAAACTGTTTTTT. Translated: CSASDNRGLNEKLFF.

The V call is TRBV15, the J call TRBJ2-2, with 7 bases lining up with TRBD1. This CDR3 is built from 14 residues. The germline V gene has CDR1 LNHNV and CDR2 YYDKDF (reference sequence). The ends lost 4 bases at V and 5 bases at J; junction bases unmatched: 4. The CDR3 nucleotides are TGTGCCACCAGCATCATACAGGGGACCGGGGAGCTGTTTTTT. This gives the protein CATSIIQGTGELFF.

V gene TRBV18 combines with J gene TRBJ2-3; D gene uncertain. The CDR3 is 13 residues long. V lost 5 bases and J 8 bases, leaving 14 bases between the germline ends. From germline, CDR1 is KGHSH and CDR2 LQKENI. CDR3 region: CASSFGPDPTQYF. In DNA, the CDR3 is TGTGCCAGCTCATTCGGGCCCGACCCTACGCAGTATTTT.

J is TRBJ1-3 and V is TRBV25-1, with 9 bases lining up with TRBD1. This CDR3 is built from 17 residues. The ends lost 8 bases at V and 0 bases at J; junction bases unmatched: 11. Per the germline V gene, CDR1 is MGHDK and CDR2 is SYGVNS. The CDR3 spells CASQQVMDRGSGNTIYF. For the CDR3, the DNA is TGTGCCAGCCAACAGGTTATGGACAGGGGCTCTGGAAACACCATATATTTT.

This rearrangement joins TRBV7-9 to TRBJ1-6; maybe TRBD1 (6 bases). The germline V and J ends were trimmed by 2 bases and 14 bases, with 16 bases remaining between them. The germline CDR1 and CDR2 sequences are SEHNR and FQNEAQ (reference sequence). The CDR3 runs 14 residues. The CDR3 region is CASSLSGGQRSLHF. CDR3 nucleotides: TGTGCCAGCAGCTTATCGGGGGGCCAACGATCCCTCCACTTT.

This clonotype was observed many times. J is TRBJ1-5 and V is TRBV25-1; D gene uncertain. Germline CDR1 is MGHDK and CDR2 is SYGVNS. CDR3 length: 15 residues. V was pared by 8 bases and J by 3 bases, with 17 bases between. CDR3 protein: CASRSGLSPNQPQHF. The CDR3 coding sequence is TGTGCCAGCCGTTCAGGCCTCTCCCCCAATCAGCCCCAGCATTTT.

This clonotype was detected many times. The CDR3 loop is CASSMPGPGELFF. The CDR3 DNA reads as TGTGCCAGTAGTATGCCCGGGCCCGGGGAGCTGTTTTTT. The chain recombines TRBV19 with TRBJ2-2; D gene unclear. The CDR3 contains 13 residues. The germline V and J ends were trimmed by 3 bases and 6 bases, with 8 bases remaining between them. Germline CDR1 is LNHDA and CDR2 is SQIVND (reference sequence).

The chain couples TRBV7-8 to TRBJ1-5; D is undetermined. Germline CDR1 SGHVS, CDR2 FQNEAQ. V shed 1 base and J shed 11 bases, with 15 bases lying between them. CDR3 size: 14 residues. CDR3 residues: CASSLGTSLETQHF. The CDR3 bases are TGTGCCAGCAGCTTAGGGACTAGCCTAGAGACCCAGCATTTT.

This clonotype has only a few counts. CDR3 region: CASSLPGQGTYEQYF. CDR3 nucleotides: TGTGCCAGCAGCTTACCCGGACAGGGCACCTACGAGCAGTACTTC. The V call is TRBV7-8, the J call TRBJ2-7; 8 positions match TRBD1. The CDR3 has 15 residues. V lost 2 bases and J lost 2; bases outside the gene matches: 5. The V gene's germline CDR1 is SGHVS and CDR2 FQNEAQ.

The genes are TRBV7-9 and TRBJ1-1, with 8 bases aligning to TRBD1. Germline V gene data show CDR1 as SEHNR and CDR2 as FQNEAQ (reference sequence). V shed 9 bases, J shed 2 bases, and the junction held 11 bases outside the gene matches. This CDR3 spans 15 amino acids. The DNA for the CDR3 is TGTGCCAGTAGCACCGGGCAGGGGGCAAACACTGAAGCTTTCTTT. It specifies CASSTGQGANTEAFF.

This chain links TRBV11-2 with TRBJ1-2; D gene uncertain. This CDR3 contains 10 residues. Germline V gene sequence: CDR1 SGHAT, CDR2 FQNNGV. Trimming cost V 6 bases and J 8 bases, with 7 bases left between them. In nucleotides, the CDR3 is TGTGCCAGCAGAAACGCCGGCTACACCTTC. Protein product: CASRNAGYTF.

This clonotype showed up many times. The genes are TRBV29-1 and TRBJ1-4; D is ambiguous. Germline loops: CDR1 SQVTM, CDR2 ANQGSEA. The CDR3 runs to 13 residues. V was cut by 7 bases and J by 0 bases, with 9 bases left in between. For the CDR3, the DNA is TGCAGCGGAAGTAGGGCAACTAATGAAAAACTGTTTTTT. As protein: CSGSRATNEKLFF.

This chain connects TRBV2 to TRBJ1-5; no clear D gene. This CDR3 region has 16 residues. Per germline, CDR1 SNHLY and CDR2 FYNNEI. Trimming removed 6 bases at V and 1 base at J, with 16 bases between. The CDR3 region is CASSPPAATSNQPQHF. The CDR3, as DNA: TGTGCCAGCAGCCCCCCGGCAGCAACGAGCAATCAGCCCCAGCATTTT. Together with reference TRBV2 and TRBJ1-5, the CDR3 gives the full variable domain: EPEVTQTPSHQVTQMGQEVILRCVPISNHLYFYWYRQILGQKVEFLVSFYNNEISEKSEIFDDQFSVERPDGSNFTLKIRSTKLEDSAMYFCASSPPAATSNQPQHFGDGTRLSIL.

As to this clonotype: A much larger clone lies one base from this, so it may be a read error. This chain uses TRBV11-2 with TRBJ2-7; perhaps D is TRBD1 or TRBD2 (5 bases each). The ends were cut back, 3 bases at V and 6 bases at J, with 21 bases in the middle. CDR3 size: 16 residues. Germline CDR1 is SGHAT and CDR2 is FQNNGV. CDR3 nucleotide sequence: TGTGCCAGCAGCTTCCAGGGCGTGGGAGCATGGCTCGAGCAGTACTTC. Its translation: CASSFQGVGAWLEQYF.

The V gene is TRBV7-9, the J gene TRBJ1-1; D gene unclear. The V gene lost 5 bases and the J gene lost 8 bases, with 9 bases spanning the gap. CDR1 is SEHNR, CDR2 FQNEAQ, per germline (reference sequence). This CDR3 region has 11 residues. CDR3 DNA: TGTGCCAGCAGCATCGACGGGGAAGCTTTCTTT. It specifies CASSIDGEAFF.

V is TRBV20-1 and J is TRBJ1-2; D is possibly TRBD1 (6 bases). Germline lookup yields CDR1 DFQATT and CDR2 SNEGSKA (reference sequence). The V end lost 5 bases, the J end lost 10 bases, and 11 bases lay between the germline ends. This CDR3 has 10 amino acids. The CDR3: CSAGGQTYTF. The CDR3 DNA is TGCAGTGCTGGAGGACAGACCTACACCTTC.

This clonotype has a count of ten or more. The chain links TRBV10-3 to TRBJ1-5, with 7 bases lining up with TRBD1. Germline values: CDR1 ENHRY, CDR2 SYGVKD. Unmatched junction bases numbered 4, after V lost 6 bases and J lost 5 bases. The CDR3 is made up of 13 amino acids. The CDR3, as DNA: TGTGCCATCAGAGGGGACAGTCATCAGCCCCAGCATTTT. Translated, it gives CAIRGDSHQPQHF.

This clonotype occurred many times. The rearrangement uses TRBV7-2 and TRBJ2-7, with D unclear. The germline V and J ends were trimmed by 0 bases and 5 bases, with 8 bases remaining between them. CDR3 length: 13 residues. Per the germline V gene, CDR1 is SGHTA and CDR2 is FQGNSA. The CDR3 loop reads CASSLAQPHEQYF. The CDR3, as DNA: TGTGCCAGCAGCTTAGCGCAACCCCACGAGCAGTACTTC.